This T cell receptor (beta chain) was identified in a study of beta chain features in type 1 diabetes. Study-wide background: Examination spanned around 100,000,000 sorted cells from all samples. General study findings and limits: Here, the possible influence of HLA type (on TCRB rearrangement) remained unresolved. Shorter TCRB CDR3s, moderately but significantly so, marked every one of the four CD4+ subsets in Type 1 diabetes patients. The study notes PCR might favor shorter templates equally in patients and controls.

Central memory, naive, regulatory and stem cell-like memory CD4+ cells were sorted by CD45RO/CCR7/CD25/CD127/CD95/CD27. TCRB transcripts that were expressed got sequenced, as all of the isolated RNA had been reverse transcribed. Assay: immunoSEQ multiplex PCR; the TCRdb copy retains only in-frame clones and omits some. Found here are 330,000 or so clones, roughly 12% of them singletons; the top ten hold roughly 0.0097%. The CDR3 length is 16 residues. A few counts support this clone. The antigen is undetermined. The specimen sequenced was naive CD4+ T cells from blood. The clonotype was recovered from a woman younger than 35 with type 1 diabetes. This chain joins TRBV21-1 and TRBJ2-7; no check of the table's D call, TRBD1, against the DNA was made. TRBV21-1 corresponds to a pseudogene. The CDR3 nucleotides are TGTGCCAGCAGCAAAGGTGGGACAGGGGATGCCTACGAGCAGTACTTC. Amino acids: CASSKGGTGDAYEQYF.